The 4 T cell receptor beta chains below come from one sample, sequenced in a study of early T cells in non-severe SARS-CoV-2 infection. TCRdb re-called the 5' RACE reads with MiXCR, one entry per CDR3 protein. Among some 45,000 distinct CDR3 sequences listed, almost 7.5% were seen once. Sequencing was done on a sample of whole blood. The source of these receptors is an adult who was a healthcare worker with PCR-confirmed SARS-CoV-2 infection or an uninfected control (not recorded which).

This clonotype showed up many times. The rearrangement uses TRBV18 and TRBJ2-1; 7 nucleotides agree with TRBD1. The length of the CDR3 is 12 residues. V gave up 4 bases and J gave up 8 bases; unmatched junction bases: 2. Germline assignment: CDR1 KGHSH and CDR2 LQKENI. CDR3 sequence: CASSRTGDEQFF. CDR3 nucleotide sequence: TGTGCCAGCTCACGAACAGGGGATGAGCAGTTCTTC.

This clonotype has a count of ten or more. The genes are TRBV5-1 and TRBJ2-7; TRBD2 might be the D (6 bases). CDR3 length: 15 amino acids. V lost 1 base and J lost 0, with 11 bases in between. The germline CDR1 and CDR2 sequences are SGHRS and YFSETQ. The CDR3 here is CASSLTSRSSYEQYF. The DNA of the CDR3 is TGCGCCAGCAGCTTGACTAGCCGGAGCTCCTACGAGCAGTACTTC. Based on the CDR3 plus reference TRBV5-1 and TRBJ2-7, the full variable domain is KAGVTQTPRYLIKTRGQQVTLSCSPISGHRSVSWYQQTPGQGLQFLFEYFSETQRNKGNFPGRFSGRQFSNSRSEMNVSTLELGDSALYLCASSLTSRSSYEQYFGPGTRLTVT.

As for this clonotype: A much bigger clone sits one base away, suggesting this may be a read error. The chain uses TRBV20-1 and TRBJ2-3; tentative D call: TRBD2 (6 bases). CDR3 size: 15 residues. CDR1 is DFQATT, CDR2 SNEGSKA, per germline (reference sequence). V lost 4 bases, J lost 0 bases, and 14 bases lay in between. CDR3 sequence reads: CSAINPGTSTDTQYF. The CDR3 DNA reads TGCAGTGCTATAAACCCCGGGACTAGCACAGATACGCAGTATTTT.

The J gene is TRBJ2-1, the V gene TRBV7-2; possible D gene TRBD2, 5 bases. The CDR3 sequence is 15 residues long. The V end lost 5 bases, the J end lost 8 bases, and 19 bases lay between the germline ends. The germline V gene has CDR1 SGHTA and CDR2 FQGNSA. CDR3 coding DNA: TGTGCCAGCAGCCCGGCCGGGGAATCGGTCTATGAGCAGTTCTTC. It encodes CASSPAGESVYEQFF.